This T cell receptor (beta chain) came from a study of early T cells in non-severe SARS-CoV-2 infection. On the study more broadly: The input, bulk RNA from unsorted whole blood, was sequenced, and chains were unpaired.

This clonotype was observed many times. Its target is unknown. The ends were cut back, 5 bases at V and 5 bases at J, with 21 bases in the middle. The CDR3 has 16 residues. cDNA molecules, individually, were tagged with unique molecular identifiers. TCRdb independently ran MiXCR on the 5' RACE reads; one entry per CDR3 protein. The data show roughly 80,000 distinct CDR3 sequences, 6% to 7% seen once. Study-wide points: A preference for anti-spike CD8 responses marked VDJdb matching, which missed private and CD4 specificities.

The gene calls are TRBV12-3 or TRBV12-4 and TRBJ1-2; weak D call: TRBD1 (6 bases). This TCR came from an adult who was a healthcare worker with PCR-confirmed SARS-CoV-2 infection or an uninfected control (not recorded which). Sequencing used whole blood. This CDR3 reads CASSAGVPQQRYGYTF. In DNA, the CDR3 is TGTGCCAGCAGTGCAGGGGTTCCGCAACAGCGATATGGCTACACCTTC.